The 9 T cell receptor beta chains listed next were all sequenced from one sample in a study of identical twins. Using its own MiXCR run on the 5' RACE reads, TCRdb lists one record per CDR3 protein. The sample lists 250,000 to 300,000 distinct CDR3 sequences, roughly 8.6% occurring once. These same data were also listed under a study on yellow fever vaccine responses in identical twins.

The sequenced sample was CD8+ T cells sorted from blood. The receptors originated from a young woman in good health.

A few counts support this clonotype. V and J are TRBV7-8 and TRBJ2-5, with TRBD2 identical over 9 bases. Trimming cost V 2 bases and J 2 bases; bases outside gene matches: 9. The CDR3 has 17 amino acids. Germline assignment: CDR1 SGHVS and CDR2 FQNEAQ. The DNA of the CDR3 is TGTGCCAGCAGCTTATACGCGGGAGGGCCTATACAAGAGACCCAGTACTTC. It encodes CASSLYAGGPIQETQYF.

This chain links TRBV27 with TRBJ2-3; D might be TRBD2 (5 bases). Germline V gives CDR1 MNHEY, CDR2 SMNVEV (reference sequence). V was shortened by 4 bases and J by 3 bases, with 14 bases between the two germline ends. The CDR3 is 15 residues long. The CDR3 sequence: CASSSEGRRTDTQYF. Here the CDR3 DNA reads TGTGCCAGCAGTTCCGAGGGTAGGAGGACAGATACGCAGTATTTT.

V usage is TRBV20-1 and J usage is TRBJ2-7; D gene uncertain. The germline V and J ends were trimmed by 6 bases and 3 bases, with 12 bases remaining between them. From germline, CDR1 is DFQATT and CDR2 SNEGSKA (reference sequence). This CDR3 is built from 12 residues. The CDR3: CSARLGGYEQYF. CDR3 coding DNA: TGCAGTGCGCGTTTAGGTGGCTACGAGCAGTACTTC.

This clonotype was seen many times. The chain couples TRBV4-3 to TRBJ2-1; D is unclear. The CDR3 runs to 15 residues. CDR1 is LGHNA and CDR2 is YSLEER in the germline V gene. V was pared by 4 bases and J by 0 bases, with 10 bases between. The CDR3 region is CASSPDWSSYNEQFF. The CDR3 DNA reads as TGCGCCAGCAGCCCCGACTGGAGCTCCTACAATGAGCAGTTCTTC.

This clonotype was observed many times. V usage is TRBV12-3 or TRBV12-4 and J usage is TRBJ2-3, with TRBD2 matching 13 bases. Losses at the gene ends were 5 bases for V and 3 bases for J; bases not matched to a gene: 5. The CDR3 consists of 16 residues. The DNA for the CDR3 is TGTGCCAGCAGTCTGACTAGCGGGGGGATAACAGATACGCAGTATTTT. It yields the protein CASSLTSGGITDTQYF.

The chain joins TRBV20-1 to TRBJ2-1; 7 bases match TRBD1. Trimming cost V 6 bases and J 0 bases; bases outside gene matches: 8. This CDR3 is 15 amino acids long. Germline assignment: CDR1 DFQATT and CDR2 SNEGSKA (reference sequence). This CDR3 reads CSARDSQSSYNEQFF. The CDR3 nucleotides are TGCAGTGCGAGGGACAGCCAAAGCTCCTACAATGAGCAGTTCTTC.

The chain joins TRBV12-3 or TRBV12-4 to TRBJ2-7; D possibly corresponds to TRBD2 (6 bases). The CDR3 has 16 amino acids. Trimming pared 6 bases from V and 4 bases from J, leaving 22 bases between. CDR3: CASSLLGGGTPYEQYF. The CDR3 bases are TGTGCCAGCAGCCTTCTAGGTGGGGGGACCCCATACGAGCAGTACTTC.

This clonotype was recorded at least ten times. The rearrangement joins TRBV29-1 to TRBJ2-7, with D unclear. Germline CDR1 SQVTM, CDR2 ANQGSEA. The CDR3 has 13 residues. V was pared by 4 bases and J by 0 bases, with 10 bases between. CDR3 loop: CSVADRYSYEQYF. The CDR3 DNA reads TGCAGCGTTGCGGACCGCTACTCCTACGAGCAGTACTTC.

This clonotype was counted between two and nine times. This rearrangement joins TRBV9 to TRBJ2-2; D gene unclear. This CDR3 contains 12 residues. Germline V gene sequence: CDR1 SGDLS, CDR2 YYNGEE. V was trimmed by 2 bases and J by 4 bases, leaving 3 bases between them. The CDR3 DNA sequence: TGTGCCAGCAGCGTGACCACCGGGGAGCTGTTTTTT. Residues: CASSVTTGELFF.